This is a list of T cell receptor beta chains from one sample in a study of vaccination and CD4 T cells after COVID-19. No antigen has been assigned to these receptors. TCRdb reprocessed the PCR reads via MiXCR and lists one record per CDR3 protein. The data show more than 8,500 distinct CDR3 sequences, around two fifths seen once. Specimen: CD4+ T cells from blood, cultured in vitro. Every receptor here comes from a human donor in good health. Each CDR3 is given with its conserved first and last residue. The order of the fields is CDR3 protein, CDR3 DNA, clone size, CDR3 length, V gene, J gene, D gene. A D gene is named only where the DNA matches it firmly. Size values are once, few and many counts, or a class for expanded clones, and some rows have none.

CASSSTRGTGNEQFF	TGTGCCAGCAGTTCGACCCGCGGTACGGGCAATGAGCAGTTCTTC	NA	15	TRBV6-5	TRBJ2-1	NA
CASTRPGAGGETQYF	TGTGCCAGCACGAGGCCGGGAGCGGGAGGTGAGACCCAGTACTTC	few	15	TRBV25-1	TRBJ2-5	TRBD2
CASSGREQGLLNTEAFF	TGTGCCAGTAGTGGGCGTGAACAGGGGCTCTTGAACACTGAAGCTTTCTTT	NA	17	TRBV19	TRBJ1-1	TRBD1
CASSYSPASGIYNEQFF	TGTGCCAGCAGTTACTCTCCAGCTAGCGGGATTTACAATGAGCAGTTCTTC	NA	17	TRBV6-2/TRBV6-3	TRBJ2-1	TRBD2
CASSITSGANTGELFF	TGTGCCAGTAGTATTACTAGCGGGGCGAACACCGGGGAGCTGTTTTTT	NA	16	TRBV19	TRBJ2-2	TRBD2
CSASRGIGQPQHF	TGCAGTGCTAGCAGGGGGATCGGTCAGCCCCAGCATTTT	few	13	TRBV20-1	TRBJ1-5	TRBD1
CAISESRESGELFF	TGTGCCATCAGTGAGTCTAGGGAGTCCGGGGAGCTGTTTTTT	once	14	TRBV10-3	TRBJ2-2	NA
CASSLAPASGRSNEQFF	TGTGCCAGCAGCTTAGCCCCGGCTAGCGGGAGATCTAATGAGCAGTTCTTC	NA	17	TRBV7-2	TRBJ2-1	TRBD2
CASSLTPVGTEAFF	TGTGCCAGCAGTTTAACCCCGGTCGGGACTGAAGCTTTCTTT	few	14	TRBV28	TRBJ1-1	NA
CASSPSAQGKTQYF	TGTGCCAGCAGCCCATCGGCCCAGGGGAAGACCCAGTACTTC	few	14	TRBV7-3	TRBJ2-5	NA
CASSPRRTDTQYF	TGTGCCAGCAGCCCCCGTAGGACAGATACGCAGTATTTT	NA	13	TRBV7-2	TRBJ2-3	NA
CTSSISGAREEPQHF	TGTACCAGTAGTATTTCGGGGGCCCGGGAAGAGCCCCAGCATTTT	NA	15	TRBV19	TRBJ1-5	NA
CAWTFGTGILLGSEAFF	TGTGCCTGGACCTTCGGGACAGGGATATTGTTGGGCTCTGAAGCTTTCTTT	once	17	TRBV30	TRBJ1-1	TRBD1
CASRTGLGYGYTF	TGTGCCAGCAGGACGGGATTAGGGTATGGCTACACCTTC	NA	13	TRBV27	TRBJ1-2	NA
CATSRGVKNSPLHF	TGTGCCACCAGCAGAGGGGTCAAGAATTCACCCCTCCACTTT	few	14	TRBV15	TRBJ1-6	NA
CASRSGQGALGDHSPLHF	TGTGCCAGCAGGTCGGGACAGGGGGCCCTGGGGGACCATTCACCCCTCCACTTT	NA	18	TRBV28	TRBJ1-6	TRBD1
CASSPSDPTGELFF	TGTGCCAGCAGCCCTTCGGACCCCACCGGGGAGCTGTTTTTT	few	14	TRBV11-1	TRBJ2-2	NA
CASSHLAGGPQYGEQFF	TGTGCCAGCAGCCACCTAGCGGGAGGCCCACAGTACGGTGAGCAGTTCTTC	NA	17	TRBV6-2/TRBV6-3	TRBJ2-1	TRBD2
CAISERDRAPWEQYF	TGTGCCATCAGTGAGAGGGACAGGGCGCCTTGGGAGCAGTACTTC	NA	15	TRBV10-3	TRBJ2-7	TRBD1
CASRASGSPDTQYF	TGTGCCAGCAGGGCTAGCGGGAGCCCAGATACGCAGTATTTT	few	14	TRBV6-1	TRBJ2-3	TRBD2
CASSSTSLSNQPQHF	TGTGCCAGCAGCTCAACATCCCTTTCCAATCAGCCCCAGCATTTT	few	15	TRBV7-2	TRBJ1-5	NA
CSARVSLGQGRDYGYTF	TGCAGTGCTAGAGTTTCTCTGGGACAGGGAAGGGACTATGGCTACACCTTC	NA	17	TRBV20-1	TRBJ1-2	TRBD1
CASSCYLDYRGRGSPLHF	TGTGCCAGCAGCTGCTACTTGGATTACAGGGGGCGGGGGTCACCCCTCCACTTT	NA	18	TRBV7-3	TRBJ1-6	TRBD1
CASSFLLSEQFF	TGTGCCAGCAGCTTTTTACTGAGTGAGCAGTTCTTC	once	12	TRBV11-1	TRBJ2-1	NA
CASSNKTQGVGETQYF	TGTGCCAGCAGTAATAAAACCCAGGGGGTGGGAGAGACCCAGTACTTC	NA	16	TRBV5-4	TRBJ2-5	TRBD1
CASSGQGPGGYTF	TGTGCCAGCAGCGGACAGGGCCCTGGGGGCTACACCTTC	NA	13	TRBV6-1	TRBJ1-2	TRBD1
CSARVGDRGLSPLHF	TGCAGTGCTAGAGTTGGGGACAGGGGGCTTTCACCCCTCCACTTT	NA	15	TRBV20-1	TRBJ1-6	TRBD1
CASRAGTQETQYF	TGTGCCAGCAGAGCCGGGACCCAAGAGACCCAGTACTTC	NA	13	TRBV11-3	TRBJ2-5	NA
CAINEREYNEQFF	TGTGCCATCAATGAGCGGGAGTACAATGAGCAGTTCTTC	NA	13	TRBV10-3	TRBJ2-1	TRBD2
CATSTKRETGELFF	TGTGCCACCAGCACAAAGCGGGAGACCGGGGAGCTGTTTTTT	few	14	TRBV15	TRBJ2-2	TRBD2
CASSSTLRTEAFF	TGTGCCAGCAGCTCAACCCTTCGCACTGAAGCTTTCTTT	NA	13	TRBV7-2	TRBJ1-1	NA
CASSLSAWNTEAFF	TGTGCCAGCAGTTTAAGTGCGTGGAACACTGAAGCTTTCTTT	NA	14	TRBV12-3/TRBV12-4	TRBJ1-1	NA
CARGPSYNSPLHF	TGTGCCAGGGGTCCATCCTATAATTCACCCCTCCACTTT	few	13	TRBV28	TRBJ1-6	NA
CSALYDGYTEAFF	TGCAGTGCCCTGTATGACGGATACACTGAAGCTTTCTTT	NA	13	TRBV20-1	TRBJ1-1	NA
CASSYAGDTDTQYF	TGTGCCAGCAGCTACGCAGGAGACACAGATACGCAGTATTTT	few	14	TRBV7-9	TRBJ2-3	NA
CSALVNIQYF	TGCAGTGCTCTGGTAAACATTCAGTACTTC	few	10	TRBV20-1	TRBJ2-4	NA
CARRSDRAGQPQHF	TGTGCCAGAAGGTCTGACCGGGCGGGGCAGCCCCAGCATTTT	few	14	TRBV19	TRBJ1-5	NA
CASSRDYYEQYF	TGTGCCAGCAGCCGCGATTACTACGAGCAGTACTTC	NA	12	TRBV7-9	TRBJ2-7	NA
CASSSNRRSYNEQFF	TGTGCCAGCAGTTCTAACAGGAGGTCCTACAATGAGCAGTTCTTC	few	15	TRBV27	TRBJ2-1	NA
CATSQGMNTEAFF	TGTGCCACCTCACAGGGGATGAACACTGAAGCTTTCTTT	NA	13	TRBV19	TRBJ1-1	TRBD1
CASSQREEPNYGYTF	TGCGCCAGCAGCCAACGAGAAGAACCTAACTATGGCTACACCTTC	NA	15	TRBV4-1	TRBJ1-2	NA
CASSNQSGASNEQFF	TGTGCCAGCAGCAACCAAAGCGGGGCCTCCAATGAGCAGTTCTTC	few	15	TRBV7-8	TRBJ2-1	TRBD2
CASSAKENQPQHF	TGTGCCAGCAGTGCTAAAGAGAATCAGCCCCAGCATTTT	few	13	TRBV25-1	TRBJ1-5	NA
CASSFTSWGTGELFF	TGTGCCAGCAGCTTTACTAGCTGGGGCACCGGGGAGCTGTTTTTT	NA	15	TRBV11-2	TRBJ2-2	NA
CASQWSSGSYEQYF	TGTGCCAGCCAATGGAGCAGCGGGAGCTACGAGCAGTACTTC	NA	14	TRBV6-2/TRBV6-3	TRBJ2-7	TRBD2
CSANGAGVSYNEQFF	TGCAGTGCAAATGGAGCGGGAGTATCTTACAATGAGCAGTTCTTC	NA	15	TRBV20-1	TRBJ2-1	TRBD2
CASSNRDGMNTEAFF	TGTGCCAGCAGCAACCGGGACGGGATGAACACTGAAGCTTTCTTT	NA	15	TRBV6-1	TRBJ1-1	NA
CASSLAAQLNTEAFF	TGTGCCAGCAGCTTAGCAGCGCAGCTGAACACTGAAGCTTTCTTT	NA	15	TRBV7-2	TRBJ1-1	NA
CASSDRPNEQFF	TGTGCCAGTAGCGACAGACCAAATGAGCAGTTCTTC	NA	12	TRBV19	TRBJ2-1	NA
CASSADRGRVQPQHF	TGTGCCAGCAGTGCGGACAGGGGGCGAGTCCAGCCCCAGCATTTT	few	15	TRBV12-3/TRBV12-4	TRBJ1-5	TRBD1
CASSSDTSWDEQYF	TGCGCCAGCAGCTCGGACACGTCTTGGGACGAGCAGTACTTC	NA	14	TRBV5-1	TRBJ2-7	NA